Shown below are 32 T cell receptor beta chains from a single sample sequenced in a study of cytomegalovirus exposure and HLA in healthy donors. PCR involved 60 Vbeta and 13 Jbeta primers. Data came from immunoSEQ multiplex PCR; TCRdb stores just in-frame clones and leaves some out. The repertoire holds 120,000 or so clones, with 8.5% to 9% as singletons. Material: PBMCs. The receptors stem from a woman aged 40 to 50 in good health and CMV-seropositive.

J is TRBJ1-5 and V is TRBV18, with no clear D. CDR3 length: 14 amino acids. Germline V gene lookup returns CDR1 KGHSH and CDR2 LQKENI. Trimming left V 2 bases short and J 4 bases short, with 9 bases between. The CDR3 here is CASSPFSSNQPQHF. CDR3 DNA sequence: TGTGCCAGCTCACCATTTTCCTCTAATCAGCCCCAGCATTTT.

This clone was counted between two and nine times. The rearrangement links TRBV28 to TRBJ2-7; D not certain. Trimming cost V 5 bases and J 5 bases, with 13 bases left between them. CDR3 size: 13 residues. The germline V gene has CDR1 MDHEN and CDR2 SYDVKM. Here the CDR3 reads CASSTPNSNEQYF. Written as DNA, the CDR3 is TGTGCCAGCAGTACCCCCAACAGTAACGAGCAGTACTTC.

This clone was detected only a few times. The chain is built from TRBV5-1 and TRBJ1-4; 8 bases line up with TRBD1. Germline trimming cut 4 bases from V and 7 bases from J; bases unmatched to any gene: 6. The CDR3 has 14 residues. Germline CDR1 is SGHRS and CDR2 is YFSETQ. The CDR3 reads CASSPRTGGEKLFF. Written as DNA, the CDR3 is TGCGCCAGCAGCCCTCGTACAGGGGGTGAAAAACTGTTTTTT.

Only a few counts were recorded for this clone. The CDR3 bases are TGCGCCAGCAGCTTAGCCGAGCATCAGCCCCAGCATTTT. Amino acid sequence: CASSLAEHQPQHF. The chain joins TRBV5-1 to TRBJ1-5, with no clear D. CDR1 and CDR2 from the germline V gene are SGHRS and YFSETQ. Trimming took 2 bases from V and 5 from J, leaving 8 bases between them. The CDR3 loop spans 13 amino acids.

This clone came up a few times. The rearrangement uses TRBV10-3 and TRBJ2-2; 8 bases line up with TRBD1. V shed 0 bases, J shed 0 bases, and the junction held 9 bases outside the gene matches. Looked up from germline, CDR1 is ENHRY and CDR2 is SYGVKD. CDR3 length: 19 residues. The CDR3 here is CAISESGPRGQTNTGELFF. CDR3 nucleotides: TGTGCCATCAGTGAGTCAGGCCCCAGGGGGCAAACGAACACCGGGGAGCTGTTTTTT.

A few counts support this clone. The rearrangement links TRBV7-8 to TRBJ2-7; maybe TRBD1 (6 bases). The V end was cut by 5 bases, the J end by 0 bases, with 14 bases between. The CDR3 length is 15 residues. The germline CDR1 and CDR2 sequences are SGHVS and FQNEAQ. Written as DNA, the CDR3 is TGTGCCAGCAGCCCCCGGACAGAGAGCTCCTACGAGCAGTACTTC. Amino acid sequence: CASSPRTESSYEQYF.

The chain uses TRBV18 and TRBJ1-3; weak D call: TRBD1 (5 bases). CDR1 and CDR2 from the germline V gene are KGHSH and LQKENI. Deletions cut 6 bases from V and 2 bases from J, with 14 bases between. The CDR3 sequence is 15 residues long. Here the CDR3 DNA reads TGTGCCAGCTCCCCCACGGGCAGGGCTGGAAACACCATATATTTT. Its translation is CASSPTGRAGNTIYF. Full variable domain (rest looked up from reference TRBV18 and TRBJ1-3): NAGVMQNPRHLVRRRGQEARLRCSPMKGHSHVYWYRQLPEEGLKFMVYLQKENIIDESGMPKERFSAEFPKEGPSILRIQQVVRGDSAAYFCASSPTGRAGNTIYFGEGSWLTVV.

This clone was observed at least ten times. The gene calls are TRBV18 and TRBJ2-7, with 7 bases matching TRBD1. V shed 6 bases and J 2 bases; nucleotides not matched to a gene: 7. The germline V gene encodes CDR1 KGHSH and CDR2 LQKENI. The CDR3 spans 14 residues. The CDR3 sequence is CASSPDRAPYEQYF. DNA for the CDR3: TGTGCCAGCTCCCCTGACAGGGCCCCCTACGAGCAGTACTTC.

The rearrangement uses TRBV2 and TRBJ2-6; D is uncertain. The V end was cut by 3 bases, the J end by 0 bases, with 3 bases between. CDR3 length: 14 residues. Germline CDR1 reads SNHLY; CDR2 reads FYNNEI. CDR3 DNA sequence: TGTGCCAGCAGTGAGTACTCTGGGGCCAACGTCCTGACTTTC. Protein sequence: CASSEYSGANVLTF.

About this clone: Additional DNA sequences in this sample encode the identical CDR3. J is TRBJ2-7 and V is TRBV9; 7 bases line up with TRBD1. The V segment lost 4 bases and the J segment 3 bases; nucleotides outside the gene matches: 1. CDR3 length: 12 residues. CDR1 SGDLS and CDR2 YYNGEE come from the germline V gene. CDR3 amino acids: CASSRDSYEQYF. CDR3 coding DNA: TGTGCCAGCAGCCGGGACAGCTACGAGCAGTACTTC.

In its sample, this clone was seen a few times. V usage is TRBV29-1 and J usage is TRBJ2-7, with a weak D call TRBD1 (5 bases). The V gene's germline CDR1 is SQVTM and CDR2 ANQGSEA. This CDR3 comprises 13 residues. Trimming pared 4 bases from V and 0 bases from J, leaving 10 bases between. The CDR3 DNA sequence: TGCAGCGTTGGCGACAGTAGCTCCTACGAGCAGTACTTC. This encodes CSVGDSSSYEQYF.

This clone has a handful of counts. V and J are TRBV7-3 and TRBJ1-1; D remains unclear. Looked up from germline, CDR1 is SGHTA and CDR2 is FQGTGA. The length of the CDR3 is 13 residues. V shed 0 bases and J shed 4 bases, with 6 bases lying between them. CDR3 in DNA: TGTGCCAGCAGCTTAACGTTTCTCACTGAAGCTTTCTTT. This translates into CASSLTFLTEAFF.

V gene TRBV5-1 combines with J gene TRBJ1-1; 12 bases are shared with TRBD1. V gave up 0 bases and J gave up 1 base; unmatched junction bases: 4. The germline CDR1 and CDR2 sequences are SGHRS and YFSETQ. The CDR3 spans 17 residues. CDR3 in DNA: TGCGCCAGCAGCTTGGCCGGGACAGGGGGCGCGAACACTGAAGCTTTCTTT. Encoded protein: CASSLAGTGGANTEAFF.

This chain connects TRBV7-2 to TRBJ1-5, with unresolved D. The V end was cut by 10 bases, the J end by 1 base, with 11 bases between. This CDR3 is built from 13 residues. Per the germline V gene, CDR1 is SGHTA and CDR2 is FQGNSA. In nucleotides, the CDR3 is TGTGCCACCGCGAGGGTGAGCAATCAGCCCCAGCATTTT. It is translated as CATARVSNQPQHF.

The chain combines TRBV5-1 with TRBJ2-7, with 9 positions matching TRBD2. The CDR3 sequence is 18 residues long. The germline V gene has CDR1 SGHRS and CDR2 YFSETQ. V trimming: 4 bases; J trimming: 4 bases; junction bases outside the gene matches: 18. The CDR3 DNA sequence: TGCGCCAGCAGCGCGGACGGACCAGCGGGGGGTTTCGTATACGAGCAGTACTTC. Translating gives CASSADGPAGGFVYEQYF. Looking up the rest from reference TRBV5-1 and TRBJ2-7 gives the full variable domain: KAGVTQTPRYLIKTRGQQVTLSCSPISGHRSVSWYQQTPGQGLQFLFEYFSETQRNKGNFPGRFSGRQFSNSRSEMNVSTLELGDSALYLCASSADGPAGGFVYEQYFGPGTRLTVT.

V gene TRBV6-1 combines with J gene TRBJ2-1; 9 nucleotides agree with TRBD2. Trimming removed 7 bases from V and 1 base from J; junction bases left unmatched: 2. From germline, CDR1 is MNHNS and CDR2 SASEGT. The CDR3 contains 14 residues. The CDR3 coding sequence is TGTGCCAGCAAGCTAGCGGGGTCCTACAATGAGCAGTTCTTC. Encoded protein: CASKLAGSYNEQFF.

The chain combines TRBV10-1 with TRBJ2-1; a weak D match, TRBD1 (5 bases). The V and J ends lost 4 bases and 12 bases respectively, with 22 bases between them. This CDR3 contains 15 residues. CDR1 and CDR2 (germline): WNHNN, SYGVQD (reference sequence). In nucleotides, the CDR3 is TGCGCCAGCAGTGTGGAACAGATTGGGGCAGGAACGCAGTTCTTC. Translated: CASSVEQIGAGTQFF.

J is TRBJ2-2 and V is TRBV5-1; 11 bases fit TRBD2. Unmatched junction bases numbered 16, after V lost 0 bases and J lost 0 bases. The CDR3 has 22 amino acids. The V gene's germline CDR1 is SGHRS and CDR2 YFSETQ. CDR3 loop: CASSLAGQLAGAFYANTGELFF. The CDR3 DNA follows: TGCGCCAGCAGCTTGGCCGGCCAACTAGCGGGGGCCTTTTACGCGAACACCGGGGAGCTGTTTTTT.

This chain links TRBV27 with TRBJ1-5; maybe TRBD1 (5 bases). CDR3 length: 15 residues. CDR1 MNHEY and CDR2 SMNVEV come from the germline V gene (reference sequence). Trimming took off 5 bases at V and 0 bases at J, with 11 bases between the two ends. CDR3 in amino acids: CASSLDSFSNQPQHF. The CDR3 nucleotides are TGTGCCAGCAGTCTCGACAGTTTTAGCAATCAGCCCCAGCATTTT.

The chain's CDR3 is CASSSQTGYTGNTIYF. The CDR3 DNA follows: TGTGCCAGCAGTTCCCAAACAGGGTACACTGGAAACACCATATATTTT. The J gene is TRBJ1-3, the V gene TRBV2, with D maybe TRBD1 (6 bases). Deletions cut 5 bases from V and 2 bases from J, with 16 bases between. This CDR3 spans 16 amino acids. Germline V gene sequence: CDR1 SNHLY, CDR2 FYNNEI.

The CDR3, as DNA: TGCAGCGTTGTGGGCGACCTCGGGAGGTACGAGCAGTACTTC. This gives the protein CSVVGDLGRYEQYF. The chain carries TRBV29-1 and TRBJ2-7; 7 bases match TRBD2. CDR1 SQVTM and CDR2 ANQGSEA come from the germline V gene. The CDR3 consists of 14 residues. V lost 4 bases to trimming and J lost 4 bases; unmatched junction nucleotides: 10.

V gene TRBV28 combines with J gene TRBJ2-4; no definite D call. Looked up from germline, CDR1 is MDHEN and CDR2 is SYDVKM. V gave up 7 bases and J gave up 3 bases, with 10 bases separating them. The CDR3 length is 13 residues. CDR3 DNA: TGTGCCAGCAACCCGGTTTACAAAAACATTCAGTACTTC. Its translation is CASNPVYKNIQYF.

This clone turned up a few times. The V and J genes are TRBV5-1 and TRBJ2-7, with D perhaps TRBD2 (5 bases). The CDR3 length is 12 residues. Trimming pared 0 bases from V and 4 bases from J, leaving 5 bases between. Germline CDR1 SGHRS, CDR2 YFSETQ. The CDR3 sequence: CASSLGGYEQYF. The CDR3 DNA sequence: TGCGCCAGCAGCTTGGGAGGGTACGAGCAGTACTTC.

This clone was observed a handful of times. The chain combines TRBV5-3 with TRBJ2-7; 8 positions agree with TRBD1. TRBV5-3 counts as an open reading frame of uncertain function. V was clipped by 3 bases and J by 3 bases; unmatched bases: 5. CDR3 size: 14 residues. CDR3 DNA sequence: TGTGCCAGAAGCTATAATGGGACAGGCTACGAGCAGTACTTC. Protein product: CARSYNGTGYEQYF.

This clone came up a few times. This chain uses TRBV6-6 with TRBJ1-1, with 7 bases matching TRBD1. V dropped 2 bases and J dropped 6; count of bases not matched to a gene: 6. From germline, CDR1 is MNHNY and CDR2 SVGAGI (reference sequence). This CDR3 has 14 amino acids. The CDR3 DNA reads as TGTGCCAGCAGTTACGGGGCGCAGGGGGCTGAAGCTTTCTTT. This translates into CASSYGAQGAEAFF.

A few counts support this clone. The rearrangement links TRBV2 to TRBJ2-7, with 8 bases aligning to TRBD1. The V segment lost 5 bases and the J segment 3 bases; nucleotides outside the gene matches: 3. CDR3 length: 13 amino acids. Germline V gives CDR1 SNHLY, CDR2 FYNNEI. Here the CDR3 reads CASSMGQVYEQYF. CDR3 bases: TGTGCCAGCAGTATGGGACAGGTCTACGAGCAGTACTTC.

The rearrangement joins TRBV9 to TRBJ2-2; TRBD2 might be the D (7 bases). The germline CDR1 and CDR2 sequences are SGDLS and YYNGEE. The ends were cut back, 3 bases at V and 8 bases at J, with 23 bases in the middle. The CDR3 consists of 17 residues. The CDR3 sequence is CASSASGGRGSGGELFF. The CDR3 region has the DNA TGTGCCAGCAGCGCCTCTGGAGGGAGGGGGAGTGGAGGGGAGCTGTTTTTT.

The J gene is TRBJ1-1, the V gene TRBV18; D gene unclear. The germline V and J ends were trimmed by 3 bases and 1 base, with 9 bases remaining between them. CDR1 and CDR2 from the germline V gene are KGHSH and LQKENI. The CDR3 has 14 residues. CDR3 sequence: CASSPNEGNTEAFF. DNA of the CDR3: TGTGCCAGCTCACCGAATGAGGGGAACACTGAAGCTTTCTTT.

This clone has just a few counts. This sequence joins TRBV5-1 and TRBJ2-7, with 7 nucleotides matching TRBD1. J lost 3 bases, V lost 4 bases, and 7 bases had no gene match. CDR3 length equals 14 residues. CDR1 is SGHRS, CDR2 YFSETQ, per germline. CDR3 sequence reads: CASSPGQVNYEQYF. CDR3 bases: TGCGCCAGCAGCCCCGGACAGGTGAACTACGAGCAGTACTTC.

The rearrangement links TRBV5-1 to TRBJ2-7; D might be TRBD1 (5 bases). The CDR3 is 14 residues long. Germline V gene sequence: CDR1 SGHRS, CDR2 YFSETQ. The germline V and J ends were trimmed by 7 bases and 5 bases, with 19 bases remaining between them. The CDR3 sequence is CASQGLLGSDEQYF. The CDR3 DNA follows: TGCGCCAGCCAGGGTTTATTGGGGTCCGACGAGCAGTACTTC.

This clone showed up just a few times. V gene TRBV10-2 combines with J gene TRBJ2-7, with TRBD1 identical over 8 bases. The J segment lost 6 bases and the V segment lost 2 bases, leaving 12 bases of the junction unmatched. The CDR3 runs 16 residues. In germline, CDR1 is WSHSY, CDR2 SAAADI. The CDR3 region is CASSEPDRAARPEQYF. CDR3 bases: TGCGCCAGCAGTGAGCCGGACAGGGCAGCACGCCCCGAGCAGTACTTC.

The CDR3 loop reads CASRGGGNEQFF. DNA for the CDR3: TGTGCCAGCAGGGGAGGGGGGAATGAGCAGTTCTTC. The chain has TRBV6-5 and TRBJ2-1; possible D gene TRBD2, 7 bases. The CDR3 is 12 amino acids. V gave up 6 bases and J gave up 7 bases, with 10 bases separating them. In germline, CDR1 is MNHEY, CDR2 SVGAGI.